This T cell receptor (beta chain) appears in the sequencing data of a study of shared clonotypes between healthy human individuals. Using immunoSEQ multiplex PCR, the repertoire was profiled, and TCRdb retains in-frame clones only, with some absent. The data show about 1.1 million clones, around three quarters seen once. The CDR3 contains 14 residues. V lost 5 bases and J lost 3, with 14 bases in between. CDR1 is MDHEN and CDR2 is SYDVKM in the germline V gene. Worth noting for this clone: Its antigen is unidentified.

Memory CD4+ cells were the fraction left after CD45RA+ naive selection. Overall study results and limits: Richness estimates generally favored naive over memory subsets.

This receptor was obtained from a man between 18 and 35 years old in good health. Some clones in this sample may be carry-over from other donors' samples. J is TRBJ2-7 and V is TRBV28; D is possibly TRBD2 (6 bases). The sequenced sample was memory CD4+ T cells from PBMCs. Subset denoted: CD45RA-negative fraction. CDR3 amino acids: CASSLRGVVYEQYF. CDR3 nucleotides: TGTGCCAGCAGTCTCCGCGGGGTAGTCTACGAGCAGTACTTC.